This T cell receptor (beta chain) was identified in a study of cytomegalovirus exposure and HLA in healthy donors. About the research overall: An earlier analysis found 120 million or so unique TCR beta sequences from about 190 million T cells. Broader study findings: Some segments of the V type, notably TRBV6-2 and TRBV6-3, were excluded as indistinguishable. Later examination showed HLA-associated TCR beta chains had greater clonal expansion than equally common others.

A note on this clone: Antigen specificity is unknown.

The PCR ran on 60 Vbeta and 13 Jbeta primers. Assay: immunoSEQ multiplex PCR; the TCRdb copy retains only in-frame clones and omits some. This sample's table has 150,000 or so clones. This CDR3 spans 15 amino acids. The V and J ends lost 3 bases and 1 base respectively, with 12 bases between them. CDR1 and CDR2 (germline): SGHTA, FQGNSA. The chain couples TRBV7-2 to TRBJ1-1, with D uncertain. The sequencing sample was made of PBMCs. The clonotype was recovered from a woman between 50 and 59 years old in good health and CMV-seronegative. The DNA for the CDR3 is TGTGCCAGCAGCTTTAAACATCCAAGGAACACTGAAGCTTTCTTT. This codes for CASSFKHPRNTEAFF. The whole variable domain, filled in from reference TRBV7-2 and TRBJ1-1, reads GAGVSQSPSNKVTEKGKDVELRCDPISGHTALYWYRQSLGQGLEFLIYFQGNSAPDKSGLPSDRFSAERTGGSVSTLTIQRTQQEDSAVYLCASSFKHPRNTEAFFGQGTRLTVV.